Below are 2 T cell receptor beta chains sequenced from a single sample in a study of blood T cell repertoires in COVID-19. Generated by immunoSEQ multiplex PCR, the TCRdb table keeps only in-frame clones and is missing some. Among 250,000 to 400,000 clones listed, more than 70% were seen once. Sequenced sample: PBMCs or T cells enriched from blood (not recorded which). The receptors derive from a woman aged 25 to 39 who had recovered from COVID-19.

This CDR3 is CSVSPAFF. The CDR3 DNA is TGCAGCGTTAGCCCAGCTTTCTTT. The chain couples TRBV29-1 to TRBJ1-1; D is unresolved. Germline V gene lookup returns CDR1 SQVTM and CDR2 ANQGSEA. Between the trimmed V and J ends, which lost 5 bases and 10 bases, there was a span of 5 bases. The CDR3 covers 8 residues.

The chain has TRBV28 and TRBJ2-1; weak D call: TRBD2 (5 bases). This CDR3 has 15 residues. V dropped 5 bases and J dropped 4 bases, with 15 bases sitting between them. Germline loops: CDR1 MDHEN, CDR2 SYDVKM. The CDR3 reads CASSLRGVRYNEQFF. For the CDR3, the DNA is TGTGCCAGCAGTCTACGGGGAGTACGATACAATGAGCAGTTCTTC.